The 23 T cell receptor beta chains below come from one sample, sequenced in a study of regulatory T cells in long-lasting Graves disease (dated by TCRdb to the early 2020s). Sample time point, as interpreted from the label and publication: newly diagnosed GD, antithyroid drugs for less than 3 months. For both TCR sequencing and RNA sequencing, RNA was extracted from PBMCs in TRIzol. Libraries were built with multiplex PCR. The sequencing machine was an Illumina HiSeq 4000. TCR beta libraries were built with iRepertoire HTBI primers and Arm-PCR amplification of CDR3 regions. TCRdb trimmed public reads at Q25 via fastp, called clones via MiXCR and kept in-frame beta chains. Here each entry gathers all rows of one CDR3 protein and keeps the most common genes and DNA. The sample contains around 230,000 distinct CDR3 sequences, approximately 20% of them found a single time. The top ten clonotypes cover approximately 24% of the sample.

Sequencing was performed on peripheral blood mononuclear cells (PBMCs), taken at new diagnosis, from a patient treated with antithyroid drugs. The receptors here all came from a female donor with Graves disease.

This clonotype has ten or more counts. This sequence joins TRBV19 and TRBJ1-2; unclear D gene. Germline loops: CDR1 LNHDA, CDR2 SQIVND (reference sequence). Trimming took 2 bases from V and 4 from J, leaving 8 bases between them. This CDR3 is built from 13 residues. The CDR3 here is CASSIPGIYGYTF. In nucleotides, the CDR3 is TGTGCCAGTAGTATACCGGGGATCTATGGCTACACCTTC.

The chain uses TRBV20-1 and TRBJ2-1, with 13 positions matching TRBD2. The CDR3 loop spans 18 amino acids. CDR1 is DFQATT, CDR2 SNEGSKA, per germline (reference sequence). Unmatched junction bases numbered 8, after V lost 3 bases and J lost 0 bases. As DNA, the CDR3 is TGCAGTGCTAGGGGAGGGACTAGCGGGGCCAGCTCCTACAATGAGCAGTTCTTC. Translation gives CSARGGTSGASSYNEQFF.

There are many counts of this clonotype. The CDR3 spells CASSPQGQGNMNTEAFF. DNA for the CDR3: TGTGCCAGCAGCCCCCAGGGACAGGGGAACATGAACACTGAAGCTTTCTTT. This chain links TRBV9 with TRBJ1-1, with 10 bases fitting TRBD1. The CDR3 consists of 17 residues. Germline V gives CDR1 SGDLS, CDR2 YYNGEE. V was clipped by 4 bases and J by 0 bases; unmatched bases: 9. Full variable domain (outside the CDR3, taken from reference TRBV9 and TRBJ1-1): DSGVTQTPKHLITATGQRVTLRCSPRSGDLSVYWYQQSLDQGLQFLIQYYNGEERAKGNILERFSAQQFPDLHSELNLSSLELGDSALYFCASSPQGQGNMNTEAFFGQGTRLTVV.

Of note for this clonotype: A much larger clone lies a single base off, so this may be a read error. DNA for the CDR3: TGTGCCAGCAGCAGAGCAAAGCTAACAGATACGCAGTATTTT. It encodes CASSRAKLTDTQYF. The rearrangement links TRBV13 to TRBJ2-3; D remains ambiguous. This CDR3 has 14 amino acids. Germline CDR1 is PRHDT and CDR2 is FYEKMQ (reference sequence). The ends were cut back, 5 bases at V and 3 bases at J, with 12 bases in the middle.

As concerns this clonotype: A much more abundant neighbour one base away suggests this may be a read error. The rearrangement joins TRBV6-2 or TRBV6-3 to TRBJ2-1; D gene unclear. CDR3 length: 12 amino acids. V lost 5 bases and J 7 bases, leaving 9 bases between the germline ends. Per germline, CDR1 MNHEY and CDR2 SVGEGT. The CDR3: CASSAVGNEQFF. As DNA, the CDR3 is TGTGCCAGCAGTGCGGTGGGGAATGAGCAGTTCTTC.

The chain employs TRBV7-9 and TRBJ1-6, with TRBD1 as a possible D gene (5 bases). CDR1 and CDR2 from the germline V gene are SEHNR and FQNEAQ (reference sequence). This CDR3 has 12 amino acids. The V gene lost 5 bases and the J gene lost 13 bases, with 12 bases spanning the gap. CDR3 nucleotide sequence: TGTGCCAGCAGCCGGGGCCCTCTTCCCCTCCACTTT. Translated: CASSRGPLPLHF.

This clonotype was counted only a few times. This chain uses TRBV24-1 with TRBJ1-5; D uncertain. The CDR3 has 15 amino acids. V lost 8 bases to trimming and J lost 3 bases, with 16 bases between them. The germline gives CDR1 KGHDR, CDR2 SFDVKD. The CDR3 DNA is TGTGCCACCATCCCTTCCGGGGTGTCCAATCAGCCCCAGCATTTT. As protein: CATIPSGVSNQPQHF.

This clonotype was seen ten or more times. V is TRBV3-1 and J is TRBJ1-4, with D tentatively TRBD1 (6 bases). Per germline, CDR1 LGHDT and CDR2 YNNKEL (reference sequence). The CDR3 sequence is 16 residues long. V was cut by 3 bases and J by 8 bases, with 19 bases left in between. CDR3 in amino acids: CASSQDPGEPGEKLFF. The DNA of the CDR3 is TGTGCCAGCAGCCAGGACCCAGGGGAGCCGGGGGAAAAACTGTTTTTT. The full variable domain, completed using reference TRBV3-1 and TRBJ1-4, is DTAVSQTPKYLVTQMGNDKSIKCEQNLGHDTMYWYKQDSKKFLKIMFSYNNKELIINETVPNRFSPKSPDKAHLNLHINSLELGDSAVYFCASSQDPGEPGEKLFFGSGTQLSVL.

This clonotype was detected only a few times. A junction end diverges from the germline sequence, so it may reflect a read error. The chain recombines TRBV5-1 with TRBJ2-5, with D perhaps TRBD1 (5 bases). Germline CDR1 is SGHRS and CDR2 is YFSETQ. The CDR3 is 16 residues long. The CDR3 DNA sequence: TGCGCCAACAGCTTAATCGCTTCAGGGTCGAGAGAGACCCAGTACTTC. It translates to CANSLIASGSRETQYF.

Worth noting for this clonotype: One end of the junction does not line up with germline, which may come from a read error. The CDR3 sequence is CASSQTGEVYEQYF. The CDR3 DNA reads as TGCGCCAGCAGCCAGACAGGGGAAGTCTACGAGCAGTACTTC. The chain has TRBV11-3 and TRBJ2-7, with TRBD1 matching over 8 bases. The CDR3 totals 14 residues. Germline V gene data show CDR1 as SGHNT and CDR2 as YENEEA.

Concerning this clonotype itself: This likely came from a read error, as a far larger clone is one base away. V is TRBV2 and J is TRBJ2-2, with D unclear. The CDR3 totals 14 residues. Germline CDR1 and CDR2: SNHLY and FYNNEI. The CDR3 bases are TGTACCAGCAGTTTTCTTACGAACACCGGGGAGCTGTTTTTT. This sequence encodes CTSSFLTNTGELFF.

This clonotype was seen ten or more times. The chain joins TRBV6-2 or TRBV6-3 to TRBJ2-3, with 8 bases matching TRBD1. V trimming: 2 bases; J trimming: 4 bases; junction bases outside the gene matches: 5. The CDR3 runs to 15 residues. Germline V CDR1 and CDR2: MNHEY, SVGEGT. Here the CDR3 reads CASSYMQGAPDTQYF. The CDR3, as DNA: TGTGCCAGCAGTTACATGCAGGGGGCCCCAGATACGCAGTATTTT.

This clonotype was observed at least ten times. The germline gene is not matched at one end of the junction; a read error may be the cause. CDR3 in amino acids: CASSQRGATKEKLFF. CDR3 in DNA: TGTGCCAGCAGCCAAAGGGGCGCAACTAAGGAAAAACTGTTTTTT. This chain connects TRBV3-1 to TRBJ1-4; D possibly corresponds to TRBD1 (5 bases). This CDR3 is 15 amino acids long. Germline V gene sequence: CDR1 LGHDT, CDR2 YNNKEL (reference sequence). Complete variable domain (other parts from reference TRBV3-1 and TRBJ1-4): DTAVSQTPKYLVTQMGNDKSIKCEQNLGHDTMYWYKQDSKKFLKIMFSYNNKELIINETVPNRFSPKSPDKAHLNLHINSLELGDSAVYFCASSQRGATKEKLFFGSGTQLSVL.

This clonotype was counted ten times or more. V and J are TRBV7-2 and TRBJ2-1; tentatively, D is TRBD2 (6 bases). The V gene lost 5 bases and the J gene lost 6 bases, with 17 bases spanning the gap. There are 15 residues in the CDR3. CDR1 is SGHTA and CDR2 is FQGNSA in the germline V gene. DNA of the CDR3: TGTGCCAGCAGCGGGGAACTAGCTCATCGCAATGAGCAGTTCTTC. Translated, it gives CASSGELAHRNEQFF.

The sample holds many counts of this clonotype. The chain couples TRBV12-3 or TRBV12-4 to TRBJ1-1; D is possibly TRBD1 (5 bases). This CDR3 spans 13 amino acids. The V end was cut by 6 bases, the J end by 1 base, with 9 bases between. The CDR3 spells CASRSGGNTEAFF. The CDR3 DNA follows: TGTGCCAGCAGGTCCGGGGGGAACACTGAAGCTTTCTTT.

This clonotype has a count of ten or more. The genes are TRBV6-2 or TRBV6-3 and TRBJ2-5; maybe TRBD1 (6 bases). Trimming removed 8 bases from V and 5 bases from J, with 15 bases in between. The CDR3 is 13 residues long. Germline V gene data show CDR1 as MNHEY and CDR2 as SVGEGT. The CDR3 is CASAYYRVETQYF. Here the CDR3 DNA reads TGTGCCAGCGCATATTACAGGGTTGAGACCCAGTACTTC.

This clonotype was recorded a few times. The gene calls are TRBV19 and TRBJ2-2; TRBD2 agrees at 7 bases. In germline, CDR1 is LNHDA, CDR2 SQIVND (reference sequence). The CDR3 covers 15 residues. The junction had 4 bases not matched to a gene; V was cut back by 3 bases and J by 3 bases. The CDR3 nucleotides are TGTGCCAGTAGTATTCGGGACTACTACACCGGGGAGCTGTTTTTT. Encoded protein: CASSIRDYYTGELFF.

In this sample, this clonotype turned up many times. The chain employs TRBV2 and TRBJ1-5; maybe TRBD1 (5 bases). The CDR3 extends over 12 amino acids. Trimming took 4 bases from V and 9 from J, leaving 10 bases between them. Germline V gene lookup returns CDR1 SNHLY and CDR2 FYNNEI. The CDR3 nucleotides are TGTGCCAGCAGTGTCGACAGAGGGCCCCAGCATTTT. The encoded protein is CASSVDRGPQHF.

The sample holds many counts of this clonotype. The chain carries TRBV12-3 or TRBV12-4 and TRBJ2-2, with 7 bases that match TRBD2. V dropped 6 bases and J dropped 1; count of bases not matched to a gene: 5. This CDR3 is built from 15 residues. Written as DNA, the CDR3 is TGTGCCAGCAGGCCGGGAGGATGGAACACCGGGGAGCTGTTTTTT. Translated, it gives CASRPGGWNTGELFF.

The J gene is TRBJ2-5, the V gene TRBV15, with D possibly being TRBD2 (5 bases). This CDR3 is 15 amino acids long. The germline V and J ends were trimmed by 0 bases and 7 bases, with 15 bases remaining between them. Germline CDR1 LNHNV, CDR2 YYDKDF (reference sequence). The CDR3 reads CATSREEEAKGTQYF. As DNA, the CDR3 is TGTGCCACCAGCAGAGAGGAGGAGGCTAAAGGGACCCAGTACTTC.

Concerning this clonotype: A read error is possible here, since a much larger clone lies one base away. This chain links TRBV4-1 with TRBJ2-1, with 10 bases aligning to TRBD2. The CDR3 spans 19 residues. Germline V lookup: CDR1 MGHRA, CDR2 YSYEKL. CDR3 in DNA: TGCGCCAACAGCCAAGATCCTGTCTCTAGCGGGAGTTGGGGCAATGAGCAGTTCTTC. It yields the protein CANSQDPVSSGSWGNEQFF.

This clonotype was detected ten times or more. The rearrangement joins TRBV7-2 to TRBJ2-3; D is unclear. This CDR3 has 14 residues. The V gene lost 1 base and the J gene lost 5 bases, with 10 bases spanning the gap. Germline CDR1 is SGHTA and CDR2 is FQGNSA. CDR3 DNA sequence: TGTGCCAGCAGCTTAGAACAGATCCGAGATACGCAGTATTTT. Its translation is CASSLEQIRDTQYF.

This clonotype occurred many times. This sequence joins TRBV12-3 or TRBV12-4 and TRBJ1-1; no definite D call. The CDR3 is 15 residues long. The V and J ends lost 3 bases and 2 bases respectively, with 13 bases between them. CDR3 loop: CASSFSPNSNTEAFF. Written as DNA, the CDR3 is TGTGCCAGCAGTTTTTCTCCCAACTCCAACACTGAAGCTTTCTTT.